Reported below is one T cell receptor beta chain. The data stem from a study of cytotoxic CD8 clonotypes in ibrutinib-treated CLL. Study summary: Patients: more than nine relapsed/refractory, fewer than 16 treatment-naive, roughly 17 IGHV unmutated.

Germline V gene lookup returns CDR1 SGHNT and CDR2 YYREEE (reference sequence). V was clipped by 4 bases and J by 1 base, with 14 bases between them. The CDR3 has 15 amino acids. Sequencing sought depths of 1 in 200,000 to 1 in 1 million T cells. Sequencing was performed with immunoSEQ multiplex PCR; in TCRdb, only in-frame clones are kept and a portion is missing. Of approximately 140,000 clones in the sample, around 77% were seen once. The source of this sequence is a human donor with chronic lymphocytic leukemia. This chain joins TRBV5-4 and TRBJ2-5; D unresolved. The input for sequencing was PBMCs, taken after 12 months of ibrutinib treatment. CDR3 DNA: TGTGCCAGCAGCCCCGGTGGCACCTCCCAAGAGACCCAGTACTTC. Translation: CASSPGGTSQETQYF.